This entry concerns a single T cell receptor beta chain. As originally analysed: Reference gene primer amplification gave estimated nucleated cell counts. Sequencing was performed with immunoSEQ multiplex PCR; in TCRdb, only in-frame clones are kept and a portion is missing. The DNA gave D and trimming, while V, J and clone size come from that table. Of about 160,000 clones in the sample, around 85% were seen once. This entry is derived from a study of blood T cell repertoires in COVID-19. Turning to the study itself: Acute and convalescent COVID-19 samples came from the United States, Italy and Spain. Nucleic acid was either cDNA or gDNA, and it came from T cells, B-cell-depleted T cells, or PBMCs.

The V and J ends lost 2 bases and 3 bases respectively, with 17 bases between them. The CDR3 is made up of 17 amino acids. The germline CDR1 and CDR2 sequences are MNHEY and SMNVEV (reference sequence). The origin of this receptor is a human donor with acute or convalescent COVID-19. The donor label of this sample is uncertain. Sequencing was carried out using peripheral blood. The chain recombines TRBV27 with TRBJ2-1, with D maybe TRBD1 (5 bases). This CDR3 reads CASSLKSRQTYYNEQFF. CDR3 coding DNA: TGTGCCAGCAGTTTAAAATCACGACAGACCTACTACAATGAGCAGTTCTTC.